This is a list of T cell receptor beta chains from one sample in a study of T cell responses to AZD1222 COVID-19 vaccine. The table came from immunoSEQ multiplex PCR; TCRdb's copy has only in-frame clones and leaves some out. In the table there are approximately 150,000 clones, about 90% of which are singletons. Sample: peripheral blood, taken 28 days after the second dose of the MenACWY control vaccine. The receptors originated from an adult who received the MenACWY meningococcal vaccine as a control. Both conserved end residues are part of each CDR3. Each record gives: J gene, V gene, D gene, CDR3 protein, CDR3 DNA. D genes are given only for firm matches.

j_gene: TRBJ1-4; v_gene: TRBV9; d_gene: TRBD1; CDR3aa: CASSLAGTGVEKLFF; CDR3nt: TGTGCCAGCAGCCTCGCCGGGACAGGGGTCGAAAAACTGTTTTTT
j_gene: TRBJ1-2; v_gene: TRBV9; d_gene: NA; CDR3aa: CASNRGLGYTF; CDR3nt: TGTGCCAGCAATCGGGGGCTTGGCTACACCTTC
j_gene: TRBJ2-5; v_gene: TRBV5-1; d_gene: NA; CDR3aa: CASSSGSSGSETQYF; CDR3nt: TGCGCCAGCAGCAGCGGGTCGAGCGGGTCGGAGACCCAGTACTTC
j_gene: TRBJ2-7; v_gene: TRBV7-2; d_gene: TRBD2; CDR3aa: CASSLATSGRPPSLYEQYF; CDR3nt: TGTGCCAGCAGCTTAGCGACTAGCGGGAGGCCCCCTTCACTTTACGAGCAGTACTTC
j_gene: TRBJ2-1; v_gene: TRBV19; d_gene: NA; CDR3aa: CASSSGNMNEQFF; CDR3nt: TGTGCCAGTAGTAGCGGGAATATGAATGAGCAGTTCTTC
j_gene: TRBJ2-3; v_gene: TRBV6-2/TRBV6-3; d_gene: NA; CDR3aa: CASIPRPPRADTQYF; CDR3nt: TGTGCCAGCATCCCACGGCCCCCCAGGGCAGATACGCAGTATTTT
j_gene: TRBJ2-1; v_gene: TRBV18; d_gene: TRBD1; CDR3aa: CASSPKEGTGYNEQFF; CDR3nt: TGTGCCAGCTCACCAAAGGAAGGGACAGGTTACAATGAGCAGTTCTTC
j_gene: TRBJ2-5; v_gene: TRBV7-3; d_gene: NA; CDR3aa: CASSIGLQETQYF; CDR3nt: TGTGCCAGCAGCATAGGACTGCAAGAGACCCAGTACTTC
j_gene: TRBJ2-1; v_gene: TRBV15; d_gene: TRBD2; CDR3aa: CATSRGEGSYNEQFF; CDR3nt: TGTGCCACCAGCAGAGGGGAGGGGTCCTACAATGAGCAGTTCTTC
j_gene: TRBJ2-6; v_gene: TRBV5-1; d_gene: NA; CDR3aa: CASSSGTRSSGANVLTF; CDR3nt: TGCGCCAGCAGCTCCGGGACACGTTCCTCTGGGGCCAACGTCCTGACTTTC